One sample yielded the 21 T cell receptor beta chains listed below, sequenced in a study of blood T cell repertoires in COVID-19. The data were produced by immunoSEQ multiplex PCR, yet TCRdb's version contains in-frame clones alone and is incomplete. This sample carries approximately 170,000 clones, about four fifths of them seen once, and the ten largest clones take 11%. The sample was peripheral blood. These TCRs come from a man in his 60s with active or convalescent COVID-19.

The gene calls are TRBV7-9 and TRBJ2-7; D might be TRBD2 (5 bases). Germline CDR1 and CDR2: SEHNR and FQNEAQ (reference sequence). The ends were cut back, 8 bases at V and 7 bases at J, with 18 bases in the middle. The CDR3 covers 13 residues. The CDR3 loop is CASGRDSAWEQYF. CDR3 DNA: TGTGCCAGCGGTAGGGATAGCGCTTGGGAGCAGTACTTC.

CDR3: CASSLSVSGVPDTQYF. DNA for the CDR3: TGTGCCAGCAGTTTATCTGTTAGCGGGGTCCCAGATACGCAGTATTTT. The gene calls are TRBV27 and TRBJ2-3; 8 positions match TRBD2. This CDR3 has 16 amino acids. In germline, CDR1 is MNHEY, CDR2 SMNVEV (reference sequence). V was pared by 0 bases and J by 4 bases, with 6 bases of the junction left unmatched.

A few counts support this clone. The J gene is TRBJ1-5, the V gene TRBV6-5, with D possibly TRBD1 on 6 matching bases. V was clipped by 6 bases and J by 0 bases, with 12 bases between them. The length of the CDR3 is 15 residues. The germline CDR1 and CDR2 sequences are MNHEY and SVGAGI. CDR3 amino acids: CASRRQAYSNQPQHF. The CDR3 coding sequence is TGTGCCAGCAGGAGACAGGCTTATAGCAATCAGCCCCAGCATTTT.

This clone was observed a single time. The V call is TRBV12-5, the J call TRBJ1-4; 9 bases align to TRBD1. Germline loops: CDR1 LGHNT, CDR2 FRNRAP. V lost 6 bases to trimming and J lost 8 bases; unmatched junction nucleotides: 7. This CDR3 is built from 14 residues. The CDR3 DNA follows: TGTGCTAGTGGCCTGGACAGGGGCAAGGAAAAACTGTTTTTT. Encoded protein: CASGLDRGKEKLFF.

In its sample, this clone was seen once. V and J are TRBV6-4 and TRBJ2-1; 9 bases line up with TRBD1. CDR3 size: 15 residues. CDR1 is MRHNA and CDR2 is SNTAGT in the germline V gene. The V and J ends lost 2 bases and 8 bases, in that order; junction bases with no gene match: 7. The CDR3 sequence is CASSDATGGRDEQFF. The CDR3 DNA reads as TGTGCCAGCAGTGACGCTACAGGGGGCAGGGATGAGCAGTTCTTC.

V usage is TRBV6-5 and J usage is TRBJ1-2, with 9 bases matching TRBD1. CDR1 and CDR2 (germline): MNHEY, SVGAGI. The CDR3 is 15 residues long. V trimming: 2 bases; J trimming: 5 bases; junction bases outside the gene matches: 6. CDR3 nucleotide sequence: TGTGCCAGCAGTTACGATTGGGGACAGGGATATGGCTACACCTTC. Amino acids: CASSYDWGQGYGYTF.

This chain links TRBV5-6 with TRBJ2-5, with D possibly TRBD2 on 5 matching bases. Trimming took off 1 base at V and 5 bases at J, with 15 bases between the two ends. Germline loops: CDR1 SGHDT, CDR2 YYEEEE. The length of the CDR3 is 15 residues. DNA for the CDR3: TGTGCCAGCAGCTTGTTGAGTGGGAGCAGGGAGACCCAGTACTTC. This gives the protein CASSLLSGSRETQYF. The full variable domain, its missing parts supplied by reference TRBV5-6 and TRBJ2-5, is DAGVTQSPTHLIKTRGQQVTLRCSPKSGHDTVSWYQQALGQGPQFIFQYYEEEERQRGNFPDRFSGHQFPNYSSELNVNALLLGDSALYLCASSLLSGSRETQYFGPGTRLLVL.

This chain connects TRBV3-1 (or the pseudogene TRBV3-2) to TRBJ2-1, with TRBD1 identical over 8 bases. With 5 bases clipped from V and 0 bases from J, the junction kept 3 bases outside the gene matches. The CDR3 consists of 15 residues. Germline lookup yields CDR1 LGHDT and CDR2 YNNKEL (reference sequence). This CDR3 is CASSRDRSSYNEQFF. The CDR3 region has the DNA TGTGCCAGCAGCAGGGACAGGAGCTCCTACAATGAGCAGTTCTTC.

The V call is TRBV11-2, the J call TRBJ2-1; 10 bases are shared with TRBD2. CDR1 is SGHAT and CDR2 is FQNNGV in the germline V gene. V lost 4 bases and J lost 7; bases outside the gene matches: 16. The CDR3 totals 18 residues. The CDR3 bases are TGTGCCAGCAGCTCCTGGGGAACAGGGGGACTAGCGCAGAATGAGCAGTTCTTC. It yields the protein CASSSWGTGGLAQNEQFF.

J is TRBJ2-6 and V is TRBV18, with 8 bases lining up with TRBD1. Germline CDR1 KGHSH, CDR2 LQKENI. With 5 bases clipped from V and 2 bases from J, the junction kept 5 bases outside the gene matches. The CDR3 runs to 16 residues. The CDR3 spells CASSTTGAAGANVLTF. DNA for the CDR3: TGTGCCAGCTCAACGACAGGGGCGGCTGGGGCCAACGTCCTGACTTTC. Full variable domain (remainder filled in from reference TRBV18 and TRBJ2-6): NAGVMQNPRHLVRRRGQEARLRCSPMKGHSHVYWYRQLPEEGLKFMVYLQKENIIDESGMPKERFSAEFPKEGPSILRIQQVVRGDSAAYFCASSTTGAAGANVLTFGAGSRLTVL.

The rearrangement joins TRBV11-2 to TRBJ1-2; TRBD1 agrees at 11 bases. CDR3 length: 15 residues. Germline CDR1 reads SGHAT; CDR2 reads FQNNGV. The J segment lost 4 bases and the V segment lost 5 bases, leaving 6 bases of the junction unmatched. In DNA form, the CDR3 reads TGTGCCAGCAGCGCTACCGGGACAGGGGGCTATGGCTACACCTTC. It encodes CASSATGTGGYGYTF.

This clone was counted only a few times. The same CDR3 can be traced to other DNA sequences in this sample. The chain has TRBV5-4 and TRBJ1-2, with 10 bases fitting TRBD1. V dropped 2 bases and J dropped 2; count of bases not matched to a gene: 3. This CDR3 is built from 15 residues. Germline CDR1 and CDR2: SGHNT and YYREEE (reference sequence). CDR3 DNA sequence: TGTGCCAGCAGCTTTCGGGGACAGGGGAACTATGGCTACACCTTC. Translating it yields CASSFRGQGNYGYTF.

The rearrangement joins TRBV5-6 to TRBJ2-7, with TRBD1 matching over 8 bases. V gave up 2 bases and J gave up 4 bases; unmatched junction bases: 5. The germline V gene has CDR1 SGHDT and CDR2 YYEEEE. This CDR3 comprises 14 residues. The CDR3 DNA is TGTGCCAGCAGCTTAACCAGGGGGCGATACGAGCAGTACTTC. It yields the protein CASSLTRGRYEQYF. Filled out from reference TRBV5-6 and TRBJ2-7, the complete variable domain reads DAGVTQSPTHLIKTRGQQVTLRCSPKSGHDTVSWYQQALGQGPQFIFQYYEEEERQRGNFPDRFSGHQFPNYSSELNVNALLLGDSALYLCASSLTRGRYEQYFGPGTRLTVT.

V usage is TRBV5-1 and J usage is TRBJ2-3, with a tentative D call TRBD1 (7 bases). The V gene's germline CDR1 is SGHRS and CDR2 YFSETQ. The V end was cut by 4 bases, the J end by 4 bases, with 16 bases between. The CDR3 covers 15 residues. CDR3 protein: CASSRGTVAADTQYF. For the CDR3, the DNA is TGCGCCAGCAGCCGCGGGACAGTGGCTGCAGATACGCAGTATTTT. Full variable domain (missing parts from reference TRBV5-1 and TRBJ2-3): KAGVTQTPRYLIKTRGQQVTLSCSPISGHRSVSWYQQTPGQGLQFLFEYFSETQRNKGNFPGRFSGRQFSNSRSEMNVSTLELGDSALYLCASSRGTVAADTQYFGPGTRLTVL.

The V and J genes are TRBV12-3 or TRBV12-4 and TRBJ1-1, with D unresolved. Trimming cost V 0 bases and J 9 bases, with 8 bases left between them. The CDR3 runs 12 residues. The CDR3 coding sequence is TGTGCCAGCAGTTTAGCGAGCGGGAAAGCTTTCTTT. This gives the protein CASSLASGKAFF.

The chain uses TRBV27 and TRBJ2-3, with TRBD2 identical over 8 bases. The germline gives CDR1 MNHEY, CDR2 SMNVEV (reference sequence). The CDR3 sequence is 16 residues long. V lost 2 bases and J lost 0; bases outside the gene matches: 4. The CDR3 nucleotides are TGTGCCAGCAGTTTAGATGGCGGGGGGAGCACAGATACGCAGTATTTT. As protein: CASSLDGGGSTDTQYF.

CDR3: CASSPGTGGQQPQHF. CDR3 sequence (DNA): TGTGCCAGCAGCCCAGGGACAGGGGGCCAGCAGCCCCAGCATTTT. The rearrangement joins TRBV7-8 to TRBJ1-5; 12 nucleotides agree with TRBD1. V shed 5 bases and J 7 bases; nucleotides not matched to a gene: 6. Germline V CDR1 and CDR2: SGHVS, FQNEAQ. This CDR3 spans 15 amino acids.

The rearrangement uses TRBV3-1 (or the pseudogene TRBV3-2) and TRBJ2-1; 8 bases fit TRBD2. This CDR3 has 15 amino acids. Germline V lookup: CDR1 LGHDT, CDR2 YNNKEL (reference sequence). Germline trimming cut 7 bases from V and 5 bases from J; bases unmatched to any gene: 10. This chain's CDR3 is CASTATREGHNEQFF. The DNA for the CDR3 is TGTGCCAGCACCGCGACCCGGGAGGGTCACAATGAGCAGTTCTTC.

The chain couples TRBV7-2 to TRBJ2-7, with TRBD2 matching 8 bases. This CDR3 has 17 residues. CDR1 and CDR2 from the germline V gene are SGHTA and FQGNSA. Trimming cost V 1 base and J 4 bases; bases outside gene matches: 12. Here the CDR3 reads CASSLEGGTRSVYEQYF. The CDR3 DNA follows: TGTGCCAGCAGCTTAGAGGGGGGGACTAGGAGCGTGTACGAGCAGTACTTC.

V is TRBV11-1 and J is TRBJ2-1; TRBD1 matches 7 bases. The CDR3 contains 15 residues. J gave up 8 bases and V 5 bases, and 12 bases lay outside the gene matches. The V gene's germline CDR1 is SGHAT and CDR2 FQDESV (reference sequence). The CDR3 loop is CASSTKQGPSDEQFF. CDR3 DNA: TGTGCCAGCAGCACAAAACAGGGGCCCTCAGATGAGCAGTTCTTC.

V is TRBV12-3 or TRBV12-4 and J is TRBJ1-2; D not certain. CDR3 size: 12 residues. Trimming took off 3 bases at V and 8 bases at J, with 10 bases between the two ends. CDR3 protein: CASSFGDTGYTF. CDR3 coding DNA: TGTGCCAGCAGTTTTGGAGATACAGGCTACACCTTC.